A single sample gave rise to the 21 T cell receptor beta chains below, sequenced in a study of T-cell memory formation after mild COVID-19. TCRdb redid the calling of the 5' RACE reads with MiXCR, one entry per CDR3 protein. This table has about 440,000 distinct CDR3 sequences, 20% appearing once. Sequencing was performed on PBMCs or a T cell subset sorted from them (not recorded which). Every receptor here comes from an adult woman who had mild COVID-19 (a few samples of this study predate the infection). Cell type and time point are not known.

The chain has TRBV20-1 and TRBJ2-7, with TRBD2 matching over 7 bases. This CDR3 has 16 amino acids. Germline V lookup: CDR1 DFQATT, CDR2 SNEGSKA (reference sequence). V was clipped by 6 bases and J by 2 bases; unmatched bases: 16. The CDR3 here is CSADTGGTTLTYEQYF. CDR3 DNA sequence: TGCAGTGCCGATACTGGTGGGACTACCCTAACCTACGAGCAGTACTTC.

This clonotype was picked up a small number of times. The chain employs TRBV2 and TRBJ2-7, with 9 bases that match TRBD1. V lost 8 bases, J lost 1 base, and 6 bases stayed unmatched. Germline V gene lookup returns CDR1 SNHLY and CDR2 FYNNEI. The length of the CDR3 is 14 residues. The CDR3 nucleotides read TGTGCCAGCCTTGACAGGGGGGGATCCTACGAGCAGTACTTC. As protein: CASLDRGGSYEQYF.

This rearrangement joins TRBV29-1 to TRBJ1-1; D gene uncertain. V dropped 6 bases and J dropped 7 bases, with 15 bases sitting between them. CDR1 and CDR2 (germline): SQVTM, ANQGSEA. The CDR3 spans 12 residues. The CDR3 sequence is CSVYRGGGEAFF. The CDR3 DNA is TGCAGCGTATACAGAGGCGGCGGTGAAGCTTTCTTT.

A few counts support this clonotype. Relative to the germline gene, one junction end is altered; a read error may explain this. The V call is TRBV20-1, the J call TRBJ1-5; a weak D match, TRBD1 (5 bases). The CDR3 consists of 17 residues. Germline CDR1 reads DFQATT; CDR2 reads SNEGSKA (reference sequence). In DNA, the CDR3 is TGCAGTGCTCGAGATTGGGGAACTCCGGGACCCGACGAGCCCCAGCATTTT. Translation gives CSARDWGTPGPDEPQHF.

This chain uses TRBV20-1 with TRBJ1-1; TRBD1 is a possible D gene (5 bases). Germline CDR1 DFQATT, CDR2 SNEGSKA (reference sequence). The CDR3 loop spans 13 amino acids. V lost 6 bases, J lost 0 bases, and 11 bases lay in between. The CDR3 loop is CSAAEGLNTEAFF. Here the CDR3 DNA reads TGCAGTGCCGCGGAGGGACTGAACACTGAAGCTTTCTTT.

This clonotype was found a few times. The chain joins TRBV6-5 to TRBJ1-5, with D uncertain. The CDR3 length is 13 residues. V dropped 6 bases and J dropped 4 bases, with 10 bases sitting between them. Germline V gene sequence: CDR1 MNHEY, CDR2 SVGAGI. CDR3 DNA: TGTGCCAGCAGAGCGACACGGAATCAGCCCCAGCATTTT. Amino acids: CASRATRNQPQHF.

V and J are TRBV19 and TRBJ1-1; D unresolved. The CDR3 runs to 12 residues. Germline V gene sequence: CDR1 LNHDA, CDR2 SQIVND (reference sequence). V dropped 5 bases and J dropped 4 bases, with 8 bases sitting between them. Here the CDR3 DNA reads TGTGCCAGTAGTCCCACCGCCACTGAAGCTTTCTTT. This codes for CASSPTATEAFF. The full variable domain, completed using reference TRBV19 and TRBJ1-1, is DGGITQSPKYLFRKEGQNVTLSCEQNLNHDAMYWYRQDPGQGLRLIYYSQIVNDFQKGDIAEGYSVSREKKESFPLTVTSAQKNPTAFYLCASSPTATEAFFGQGTRLTVV.

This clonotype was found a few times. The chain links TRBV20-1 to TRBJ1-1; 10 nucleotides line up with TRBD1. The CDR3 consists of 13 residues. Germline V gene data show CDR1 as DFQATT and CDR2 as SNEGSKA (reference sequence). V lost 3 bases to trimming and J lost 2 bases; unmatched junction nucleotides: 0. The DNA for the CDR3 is TGCAGTGCTAGGACAGGGGGCAACACTGAAGCTTTCTTT. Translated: CSARTGGNTEAFF.

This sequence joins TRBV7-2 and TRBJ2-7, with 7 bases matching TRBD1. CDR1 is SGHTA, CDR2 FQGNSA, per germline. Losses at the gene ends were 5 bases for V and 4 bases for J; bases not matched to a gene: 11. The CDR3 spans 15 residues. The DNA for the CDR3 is TGTGCCAGCAGCCCCGGGACAGTGGGCGGATACGAGCAGTACTTC. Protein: CASSPGTVGGYEQYF.

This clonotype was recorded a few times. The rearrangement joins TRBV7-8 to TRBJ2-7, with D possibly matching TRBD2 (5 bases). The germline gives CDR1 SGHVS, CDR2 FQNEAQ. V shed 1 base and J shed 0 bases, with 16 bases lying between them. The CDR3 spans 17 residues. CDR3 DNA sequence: TGTGCCAGCAGCTTAGGAGGGCAGCCCGCATTCTCCTACGAGCAGTACTTC. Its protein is CASSLGGQPAFSYEQYF.

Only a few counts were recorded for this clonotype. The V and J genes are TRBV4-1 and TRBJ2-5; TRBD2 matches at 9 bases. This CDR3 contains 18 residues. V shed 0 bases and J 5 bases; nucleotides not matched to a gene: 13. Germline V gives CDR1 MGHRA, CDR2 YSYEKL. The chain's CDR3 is CASSQESLAGMGGETQYF. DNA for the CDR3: TGCGCCAGCAGCCAAGAATCCCTAGCGGGGATGGGGGGCGAGACCCAGTACTTC.

CDR3 bases: TGCGCCAGCAGCTTAAGGCAGGGGAGGTCAGAGACCCAGTACTTC. Protein: CASSLRQGRSETQYF. V and J are TRBV5-1 and TRBJ2-5; D is possibly TRBD1 or TRBD2 (6 bases each). V was pared by 2 bases and J by 4 bases, with 15 bases between. The CDR3 covers 15 residues. Germline values: CDR1 SGHRS, CDR2 YFSETQ.

For the CDR3, the DNA is TGTGCCAGCAGTCACAGCGGGGGGGCCCCAGATACGCAGTATTTT. Its protein product is CASSHSGGAPDTQYF. The genes are TRBV9 and TRBJ2-3, with 10 nucleotides matching TRBD2. J lost 4 bases, V lost 5 bases, and 7 bases had no gene match. Germline CDR1 reads SGDLS; CDR2 reads YYNGEE. The CDR3 spans 15 residues.

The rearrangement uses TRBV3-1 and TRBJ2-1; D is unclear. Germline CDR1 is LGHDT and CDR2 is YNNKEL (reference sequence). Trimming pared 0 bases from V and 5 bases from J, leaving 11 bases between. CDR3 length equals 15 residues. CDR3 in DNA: TGTGCCAGCAGCCAAGACGCCGGTTCCCACAATGAGCAGTTCTTC. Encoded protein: CASSQDAGSHNEQFF.

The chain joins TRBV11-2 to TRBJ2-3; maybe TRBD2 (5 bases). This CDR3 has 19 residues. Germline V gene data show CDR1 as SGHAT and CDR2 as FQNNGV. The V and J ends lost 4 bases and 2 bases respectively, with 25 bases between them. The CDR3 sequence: CASSSPREVTIRHTDTQYF. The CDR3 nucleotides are TGTGCCAGCAGCTCCCCTCGGGAAGTAACAATAAGGCACACAGATACGCAGTATTTT.

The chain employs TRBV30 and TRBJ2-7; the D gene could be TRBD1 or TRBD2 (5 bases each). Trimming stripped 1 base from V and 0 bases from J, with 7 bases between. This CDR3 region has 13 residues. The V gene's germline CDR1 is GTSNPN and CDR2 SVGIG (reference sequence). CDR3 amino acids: CAWSDGASYEQYF. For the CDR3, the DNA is TGTGCCTGGAGTGACGGGGCCTCCTACGAGCAGTACTTC.

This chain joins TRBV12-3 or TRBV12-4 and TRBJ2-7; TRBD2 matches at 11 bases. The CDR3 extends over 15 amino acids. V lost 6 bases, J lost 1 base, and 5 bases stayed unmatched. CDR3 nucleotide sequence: TGTGCCAGCAGAGCTAGCGGGAGGCGGTCCTACGAGCAGTACTTC. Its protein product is CASRASGRRSYEQYF.

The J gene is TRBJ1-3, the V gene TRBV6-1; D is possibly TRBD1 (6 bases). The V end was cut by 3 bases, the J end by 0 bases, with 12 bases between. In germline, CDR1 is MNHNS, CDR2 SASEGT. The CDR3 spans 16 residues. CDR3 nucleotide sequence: TGTGCCAGCAGTGATTCGCTACAGGGCTCTGGAAACACCATATATTTT. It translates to CASSDSLQGSGNTIYF.

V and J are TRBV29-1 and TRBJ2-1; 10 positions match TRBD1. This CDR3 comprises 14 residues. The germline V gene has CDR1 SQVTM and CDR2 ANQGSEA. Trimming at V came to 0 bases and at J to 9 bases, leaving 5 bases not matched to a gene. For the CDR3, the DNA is TGCAGCGTTGAAGAGGGACAGGGGTTGAGTGAGCAGTTCTTC. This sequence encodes CSVEEGQGLSEQFF.

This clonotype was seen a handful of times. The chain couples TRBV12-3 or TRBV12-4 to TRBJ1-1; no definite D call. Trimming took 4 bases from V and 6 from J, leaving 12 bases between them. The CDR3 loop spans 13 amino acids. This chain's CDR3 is CASSSRNGAEAFF. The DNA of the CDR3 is TGTGCCAGCAGTTCCCGGAATGGGGCTGAAGCTTTCTTT.

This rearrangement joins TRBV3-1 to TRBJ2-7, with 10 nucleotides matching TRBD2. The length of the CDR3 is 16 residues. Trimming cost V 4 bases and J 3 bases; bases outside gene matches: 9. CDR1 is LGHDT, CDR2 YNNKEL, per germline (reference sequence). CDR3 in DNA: TGTGCCAGCAGCCGTAGCGGGAGGAGGGAGAGCTACGAGCAGTACTTC. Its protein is CASSRSGRRESYEQYF.